This T cell receptor (beta chain) was sequenced in a study of cytomegalovirus exposure and HLA in healthy donors. General study findings and limits: There were some 150 TCR beta chains listed as cytomegalovirus-associated. According to a subsequent analysis, TCR clusters from the first cohort were inclined to appear together in the roughly 130 validation repertoires. Per published reports, the classifier diagnosed cytomegalovirus status with high specificity and sensitivity.

The data were produced by immunoSEQ multiplex PCR, yet TCRdb's version contains in-frame clones alone and is incomplete. Of about 170,000 clones in the sample, around nine tenths were seen once. A note on this clone: Its antigen remains unknown.

Germline CDR1 ENHRY, CDR2 SYGVKD. V lost 0 bases to trimming and J lost 3 bases, with 14 bases between them. The CDR3 has 16 residues. The V gene is TRBV10-3, the J gene TRBJ1-2; D not resolved. The clonotype comes from a woman in her twenties or thirties in good health and CMV-seronegative. Sequencing was done on a sample of PBMCs. Here the CDR3 reads CAISESTGNFYYGYTF. The DNA of the CDR3 is TGTGCCATCAGTGAGTCGACGGGAAATTTTTACTATGGCTACACCTTC.